This T cell receptor (beta chain) appears in the sequencing data of a study of molecular identifiers for immune sequencing clone quantification. There are many counts of this clonotype. The CDR3 contains 14 residues. V shed 7 bases and J shed 3 bases, with 13 bases lying between them. CD8+CD4-CCR7+CD45RA+ cells were sorted as naive CD8 T cells. It was with previously described methods and listed TCR primers that bulk TCR libraries were made. TCRdb itself ran the PCR reads through MiXCR, one entry per CDR3 protein. In the table there are 40,000 or so distinct CDR3 sequences, roughly a fifth of which are singletons.

The receptor was isolated from a human donor in good health. Some libraries in this study had Jurkat cell RNA spiked in. The sequenced sample consisted of naive CD8+ T cells from blood, with Jurkat cell RNA spiked in. Regarding subset: FACS-sorted CD8+CD4-CCR7+CD45RA+ naive T cells. This chain links TRBV12-3 or TRBV12-4 with TRBJ1-5; possible D gene TRBD1, 5 bases. This CDR3 reads CASTWGGYNQPQHF. Written as DNA, the CDR3 is TGTGCCAGCACCTGGGGGGGTTACAATCAGCCCCAGCATTTT.